The 9 T cell receptor beta chains reported below all come from one sample, sequenced in a study of T cell responses to AZD1222 COVID-19 vaccine. Only in-frame clones appear in the TCRdb table, and some are missing; sequencing was by immunoSEQ multiplex PCR. The repertoire holds over 150,000 clones, with 88% as singletons. Sample: peripheral blood, taken on day 0 of AZD1222 vaccination. All receptors derive from an adult in good health.

The chain is built from TRBV2 and TRBJ1-6; D uncertain. V lost 6 bases to trimming and J lost 11 bases, with 14 bases between them. Germline CDR1 is SNHLY and CDR2 is FYNNEI. The CDR3 runs to 13 residues. The CDR3 bases are TGTGCCAGCAGCCCGGGTCCTCAACCACCCCTCCACTTT. Its protein product is CASSPGPQPPLHF.

This chain connects TRBV5-4 to TRBJ2-5; D is perhaps TRBD1 (7 bases). V shed 3 bases and J shed 9 bases, with 21 bases lying between them. The CDR3 contains 15 residues. The germline V gene has CDR1 SGHNT and CDR2 YYREEE (reference sequence). CDR3 in amino acids: CASSSGAGPTGAQYF. The CDR3 DNA sequence: TGTGCCAGCAGCTCCGGGGCGGGACCAACAGGGGCCCAGTACTTC. Full variable domain (rest looked up from reference TRBV5-4 and TRBJ2-5): ETGVTQSPTHLIKTRGQQVTLRCSSQSGHNTVSWYQQALGQGPQFIFQYYREEENGRGNFPPRFSGLQFPNYSSELNVNALELDDSALYLCASSSGAGPTGAQYFGPGTRLLVL.

This clone was seen a few times. The genes are TRBV6-1 and TRBJ1-5; no clear D gene. This CDR3 is 16 amino acids long. Germline loops: CDR1 MNHNS, CDR2 SASEGT. Trimming removed 1 base at V and 4 bases at J, with 14 bases between. For the CDR3, the DNA is TGTGCCAGCAGTGAAGACGGGCTTCAAAGGAATCAGCCCCAGCATTTT. Its translation: CASSEDGLQRNQPQHF.

This clone was recorded once. The chain couples TRBV5-4 to TRBJ1-1; TRBD1 agrees at 8 bases. This CDR3 comprises 13 residues. CDR1 SGHNT and CDR2 YYREEE come from the germline V gene (reference sequence). Trimming at V came to 6 bases and at J to 1 base, leaving 2 bases not matched to a gene. CDR3 sequence (DNA): TGTGCCAGCAAAGACAGGGGGAACACTGAAGCTTTCTTT. Its translation is CASKDRGNTEAFF.

This chain links TRBV5-1 with TRBJ2-7; D perhaps matches TRBD1 (5 bases). This CDR3 comprises 13 residues. Germline values: CDR1 SGHRS, CDR2 YFSETQ. With 0 bases removed from V and 7 bases from J, the gap between germline ends came to 11 bases. The CDR3 DNA reads as TGCGCCAGCAGCTTGGGGACATTTTGGGAGCAGTACTTC. This gives the protein CASSLGTFWEQYF.

The chain combines TRBV5-1 with TRBJ1-2; TRBD1 might be the D (6 bases). Germline-derived CDR1 and CDR2 are SGHRS and YFSETQ. This CDR3 comprises 17 residues. Trimming took 4 bases from V and 6 from J, leaving 25 bases between them. This chain's CDR3 is CASSEQGATRSGNGYTF. As DNA, the CDR3 is TGCGCCAGCAGCGAACAGGGCGCTACCCGCTCTGGTAATGGCTACACCTTC. Looking up the rest from reference TRBV5-1 and TRBJ1-2 gives the full variable domain: KAGVTQTPRYLIKTRGQQVTLSCSPISGHRSVSWYQQTPGQGLQFLFEYFSETQRNKGNFPGRFSGRQFSNSRSEMNVSTLELGDSALYLCASSEQGATRSGNGYTFGSGTRLTVV.

The chain has TRBV4-1 and TRBJ2-7; unclear D gene. There are 13 residues in the CDR3. Germline V CDR1 and CDR2: MGHRA, YSYEKL. V dropped 0 bases and J dropped 2 bases, with 5 bases sitting between them. CDR3 protein: CASSQEVAYEQYF. The DNA for the CDR3 is TGCGCCAGCAGCCAAGAGGTGGCCTACGAGCAGTACTTC.

The V and J genes are TRBV7-2 and TRBJ1-2; the match to TRBD1 covers 8 bases. Per germline, CDR1 SGHTA and CDR2 FQGNSA. With V trimmed by 5 bases and J by 8 bases, 4 bases remained unmatched. This CDR3 region has 12 residues. CDR3 DNA: TGTGCCAGCAGCCCACAGGGGGAAGGCTACACCTTC. This codes for CASSPQGEGYTF. Together with reference TRBV7-2 and TRBJ1-2, the CDR3 gives the full variable domain: GAGVSQSPSNKVTEKGKDVELRCDPISGHTALYWYRQSLGQGLEFLIYFQGNSAPDKSGLPSDRFSAERTGGSVSTLTIQRTQQEDSAVYLCASSPQGEGYTFGSGTRLTVV.

This clone has more than one count but fewer than ten. This chain links TRBV7-2 with TRBJ1-6; D call uncertain. Trimming cost V 2 bases and J 6 bases, with 8 bases left between them. CDR1 and CDR2 (germline): SGHTA, FQGNSA. This CDR3 spans 14 amino acids. In nucleotides, the CDR3 is TGTGCCAGCAGCTTAAAGGTCGGTAATTCACCCCTCCACTTT. Translated, it gives CASSLKVGNSPLHF.